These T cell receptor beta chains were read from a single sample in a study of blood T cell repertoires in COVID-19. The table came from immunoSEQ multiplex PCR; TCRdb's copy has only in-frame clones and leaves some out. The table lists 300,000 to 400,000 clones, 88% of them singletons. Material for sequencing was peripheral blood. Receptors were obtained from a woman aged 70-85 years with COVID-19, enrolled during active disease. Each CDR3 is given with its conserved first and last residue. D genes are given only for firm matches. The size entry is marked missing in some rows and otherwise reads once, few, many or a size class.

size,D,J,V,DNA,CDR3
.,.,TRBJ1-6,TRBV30,TGTGCCTGGAGTACAGGCAATGATTCACCCCTCCACTTT,CAWSTGNDSPLHF
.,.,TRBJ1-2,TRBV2,TGTGCCAGCAGCATCAGGGCAACAGGGAATCTTGGGTACACCTTC,CASSIRATGNLGYTF
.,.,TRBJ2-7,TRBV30,TGTGCCTGGAGTGTAGGTGGAGTCTTCTCCTACGAGCAGTACTTC,CAWSVGGVFSYEQYF
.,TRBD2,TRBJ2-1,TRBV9,TGTGCCAGCAGCGGCGGACTAGCGGGGGGGCCGAGGAACAATGAGCAGTTCTTC,CASSGGLAGGPRNNEQFF
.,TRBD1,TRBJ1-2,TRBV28,TGTGCCAGCAGCGACAGGGGGAACGTTGGCTACACCTTC,CASSDRGNVGYTF
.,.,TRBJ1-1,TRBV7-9,TGTGCCAGCAGCTTAGTGGCTTTGAACACTGAAGCTTTCTTT,CASSLVALNTEAFF
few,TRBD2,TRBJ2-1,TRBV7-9,TGTGCCAGCAGCTTACAACTAGCGTTAATCTACAATGAGCAGTTCTTC,CASSLQLALIYNEQFF
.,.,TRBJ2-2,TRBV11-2,TGTGCCAGCATACGCTCAGGCTTCTCCACCGGGGAGCTGTTTTTT,CASIRSGFSTGELFF
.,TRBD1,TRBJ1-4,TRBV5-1,TGCGCCAGCAGCACTGGGACAGGGGGCCGGTCTAATGAAAAACTGTTTTTT,CASSTGTGGRSNEKLFF
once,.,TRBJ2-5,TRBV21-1,TGTGCCAGCAGCAACGGGGAAGAGACCCAGTACTTC,CASSNGEETQYF
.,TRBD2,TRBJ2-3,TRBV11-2,TGTGCCAGCAGCAAAACATCCGGGACTAGCGGGGGGGGAGCAGATACGCAGTATTTT,CASSKTSGTSGGGADTQYF
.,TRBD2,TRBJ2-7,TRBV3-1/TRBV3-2,TGTGCCAGCAGCCAAAGGGGAGGGAGGGACGAGCAGTACTTC,CASSQRGGRDEQYF
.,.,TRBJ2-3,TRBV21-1,TGTGCCAGCAGTAAACAGGGATGCACAGATACGCAGTATTTT,CASSKQGCTDTQYF
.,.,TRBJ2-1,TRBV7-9,TGTGCCAGCAGCTTAGGGCAGGGGTTTGAGCAGTTCTTC,CASSLGQGFEQFF
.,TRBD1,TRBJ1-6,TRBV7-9,TGTGCCAGCAGCTTAGATGCAGGGGGTTCGGAATCACCCCTCCACTTT,CASSLDAGGSESPLHF
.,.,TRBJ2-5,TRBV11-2,TGTGCCAGCAGCTTAGATTGGCGGCCCAAAGAGACCCAGTACTTC,CASSLDWRPKETQYF
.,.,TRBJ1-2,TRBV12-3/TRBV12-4,TGTGCCAGCAGAACAGGGTTCTATGGCTACACCTTC,CASRTGFYGYTF
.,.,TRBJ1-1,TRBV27,TGTGCCAGCAGTTTAACCAGGAACACTGAAGCTTTCTTT,CASSLTRNTEAFF
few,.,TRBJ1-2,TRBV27,TGTGCCAGCAGTTTATTTGGCAGGGGCTCTGGCTACACCTTC,CASSLFGRGSGYTF
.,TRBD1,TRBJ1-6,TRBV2,TGTGCCAGCAGTGAAGCCAGGGGGACAGGTTCGAGCAATTCACCCCTCCACTTT,CASSEARGTGSSNSPLHF
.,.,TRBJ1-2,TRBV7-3,TGTGCCAGCAGGCCTTCCGAACTAAGGGTCAGGCGGAGAGGGTATGGCTACACCTTC,CASRPSELRVRRRGYGYTF
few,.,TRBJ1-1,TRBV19,TGTGCCAGTAGCCCAAGAGGACAGAACACTGAAGCTTTCTTT,CASSPRGQNTEAFF
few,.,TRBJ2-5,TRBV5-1,TGCGCCAGCAGCTTAACTAGCAGAATAGAAGAGACCCAGTACTTC,CASSLTSRIEETQYF
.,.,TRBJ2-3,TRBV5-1,TGCGCCAGCAGCTCTCGTAGGCCTAGCGGCACAGATACGCAGTATTTT,CASSSRRPSGTDTQYF
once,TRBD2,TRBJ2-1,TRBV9,TGTGCCAGCAGCCCTGGGGGGGGCTCCTACAATGAGCAGTTCTTC,CASSPGGGSYNEQFF
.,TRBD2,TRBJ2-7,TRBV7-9,TGTGCCAGCAGCTTACCGCTGACTAGCGGGGGTCCTTCCTACGAGCAGTACTTC,CASSLPLTSGGPSYEQYF
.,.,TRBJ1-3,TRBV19,TGTGCCAGTAGTCAGCAGGGTTGGGCTGGAAACACCATATATTTT,CASSQQGWAGNTIYF
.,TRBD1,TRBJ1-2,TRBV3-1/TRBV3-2,TGTGCCAGCAGCCTCACCCGGGACAGGAGCTATGGCTACACCTTC,CASSLTRDRSYGYTF
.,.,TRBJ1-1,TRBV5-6,TGTGCCAGCAGCTTGTTGGGCAGTTCGAACACTGAAGCTTTCTTT,CASSLLGSSNTEAFF
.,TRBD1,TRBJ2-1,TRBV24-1,TGTGCCACCAGTGATTTCCCCCGAGGGAGGCAGGGGGCCTATGAGCAGTTCTTC,CATSDFPRGRQGAYEQFF
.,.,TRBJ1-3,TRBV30,TGTGCCTGGAGTGTAAACGGAGCCTCTGGAAACACCATATATTTT,CAWSVNGASGNTIYF
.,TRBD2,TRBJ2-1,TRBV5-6,TGTGCCAGCAGCGACCTTACTAGCGGGGGAGACAATGAGCAGTTCTTC,CASSDLTSGGDNEQFF
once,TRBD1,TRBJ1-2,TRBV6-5,TGTGCCAGCAGTTTGGGACAGGGAATCAGTGGCTACACCTTC,CASSLGQGISGYTF
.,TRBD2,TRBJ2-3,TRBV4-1,TGCGCCAGCAGCCAAGTCGGGCGGCTAGCGGGGACAGATACGCAGTATTTT,CASSQVGRLAGTDTQYF
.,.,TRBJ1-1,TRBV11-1,TGTGCCAGCAGCTTAGCGGGGGCGGCTGAAGCTTTCTTT,CASSLAGAAEAFF
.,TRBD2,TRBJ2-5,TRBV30,TGTGCCTGGAGTGGGGGAGGGTTAGAGACCCAGTACTTC,CAWSGGGLETQYF
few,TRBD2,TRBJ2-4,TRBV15,TGTGCCACCAGCAGACCCCCTAGCGGGGGAAACATTCAGTACTTC,CATSRPPSGGNIQYF
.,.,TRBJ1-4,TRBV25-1,TGTGCCAGCAAGGGAGGAGATGAAAAACTGTTTTTT,CASKGGDEKLFF
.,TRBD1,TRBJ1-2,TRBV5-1,TGCGCCAGCAGCTCAACAGGGGCCTCGGTTGGCTACACCTTC,CASSSTGASVGYTF
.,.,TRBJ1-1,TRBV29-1,TGCAGCGTTGAAGATGGGGGAGGCGAAGCTTTCTTT,CSVEDGGGEAFF
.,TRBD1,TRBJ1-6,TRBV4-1,TGCGCCAGCAGCCAAGACTGGACAGGACTCGGCTCACCCCTCCACTTT,CASSQDWTGLGSPLHF
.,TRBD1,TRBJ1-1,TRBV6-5,TGTGCCAGCAGGACACAGGGGGCGCGCGATGAAGCTTTCTTT,CASRTQGARDEAFF
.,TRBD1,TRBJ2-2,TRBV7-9,TGTGCCAGCAGCTTAGAGGGGGCCACCGGGGAGCTGTTTTTT,CASSLEGATGELFF
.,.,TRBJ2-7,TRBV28,TGTGCCAGCAGTCTCGGGACTGACCTCTACGAGCAGTACTTC,CASSLGTDLYEQYF
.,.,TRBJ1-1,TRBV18,TGTGCCAGCTCACCGAATGCAGGGGTTGGGGACACTGAAGCTTTCTTT,CASSPNAGVGDTEAFF
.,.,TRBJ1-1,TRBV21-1,TGTGCCAGCAGCAAAAAGGCCACCGGGGGTAACACTGAAGCTTTCTTT,CASSKKATGGNTEAFF
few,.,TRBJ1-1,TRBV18,TGTGCCAGCTCACCGTTCAGGGTCAAGATGAACACTGAAGCTTTCTTT,CASSPFRVKMNTEAFF